Only a few counts were recorded for the clone carrying this T cell receptor (beta chain). Antigen specificity is unknown. The data belong to a study of T-cell reconstitution after alpha-beta-depleted transplantation in children. Points from the study as a whole: By about two months after transplant, alpha-beta T cells reportedly arose from several hundred graft clones that had expanded. Surviving recipient T cells and intrathymic progenitors accounted for some patients' high TCRbeta diversity at day 60. One year after transplant, T-cell counts and diversity came mostly from newly produced T cells.

Preparation of the TCRbeta library was carried out with unique molecular identifiers. One entry per CDR3 protein results from TCRdb running MiXCR on the PCR reads. The sample lists about 870,000 distinct CDR3 sequences, 16% occurring once. Sequences were derived from PBMCs, mostly from graft donor cells, sampled 360 days after TCRalphabeta/CD19-depleted stem cell transplant. The sequence came from a male patient aged 10 to 17 who had a stem cell transplant for acute lymphoblastic leukemia, so the T cells may come from the graft donor.

The CDR3 region is CASSLVVFRQETQYF. The CDR3 nucleotides are TGCGCCAGCAGCTTGGTAGTCTTTCGTCAAGAGACCCAGTACTTC. This chain joins TRBV5-1 and TRBJ2-5; unclear D gene. Trimming pared 0 bases from V and 2 bases from J, leaving 11 bases between. This CDR3 is 15 amino acids long. Germline V CDR1 and CDR2: SGHRS, YFSETQ.